This T cell receptor beta chain comes out of a study of shared clonotypes between healthy human individuals. Study details: Samples came from two female and a few male donors aged 18 to 49. Study-level points and caveats: Naive CD4 clonotypes overlapped across several donors at roughly 5%.

The ends were cut back, 2 bases at V and 2 bases at J, with 16 bases in the middle. This CDR3 has 16 residues. From germline, CDR1 is KGHSH and CDR2 LQKENI. CD45RA+ naive and CD45RA-negative memory subsets were separated from CD4+ cells. This clone was seen only once. Its antigen remains unidentified. Generated by immunoSEQ multiplex PCR, the TCRdb table keeps only in-frame clones and is missing some. The sample holds around 2.3 million clones, nearly 97% seen once. The V gene is TRBV18, the J gene TRBJ2-7; D is tentatively TRBD1 or TRBD2 (5 bases each). The sequenced sample was naive CD4+ T cells sorted from blood. Subset in this sample: CD45RA+ positively selected. The source of this sequence is a man between 18 and 29 years old in good health. The chain's CDR3 is CASSPYGGVGTYEQYF. CDR3 nucleotide sequence: TGTGCCAGCTCACCATATGGGGGAGTGGGCACCTACGAGCAGTACTTC. Full variable domain (rest looked up from reference TRBV18 and TRBJ2-7): NAGVMQNPRHLVRRRGQEARLRCSPMKGHSHVYWYRQLPEEGLKFMVYLQKENIIDESGMPKERFSAEFPKEGPSILRIQQVVRGDSAAYFCASSPYGGVGTYEQYFGPGTRLTVT.